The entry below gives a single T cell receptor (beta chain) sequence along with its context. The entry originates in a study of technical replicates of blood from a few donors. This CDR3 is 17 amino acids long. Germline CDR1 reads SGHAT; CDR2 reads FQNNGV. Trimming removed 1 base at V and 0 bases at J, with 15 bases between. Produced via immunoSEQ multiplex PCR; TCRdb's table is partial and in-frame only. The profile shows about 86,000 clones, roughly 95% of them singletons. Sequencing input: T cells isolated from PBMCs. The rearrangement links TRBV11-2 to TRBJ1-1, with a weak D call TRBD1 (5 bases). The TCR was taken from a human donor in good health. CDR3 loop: CASSLVAPGTVNTEAFF. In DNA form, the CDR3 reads TGTGCCAGCAGCTTAGTAGCACCCGGGACTGTGAACACTGAAGCTTTCTTT. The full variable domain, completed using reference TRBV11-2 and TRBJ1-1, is EAGVAQSPRYKIIEKRQSVAFWCNPISGHATLYWYQQILGQGPKLLIQFQNNGVVDDSQLPKDRFSAERLKGVDSTLKIQPAKLEDSAVYLCASSLVAPGTVNTEAFFGQGTRLTVV.